A selection of T cell receptor beta chains follows, all from one sample in a study of blood T cell repertoires in COVID-19. Sequenced by immunoSEQ multiplex PCR; TCRdb stores in-frame clones only, minus some. The table records approximately 350,000 clones, more than 75% of them present only once. The sample comprised peripheral blood. The receptors come from a woman in her forties or fifties with COVID-19, enrolled during active disease. The CDR3 runs from the conserved cysteine through the conserved F or W. Fields, in order: D gene, clone size, J gene, V gene, CDR3 protein, CDR3 DNA. The D gene is left open where the match is weak. Only part of the rows carry a size: once, few, many, or a class if the clone is expanded.

>NA|few|TRBJ2-7|TRBV6-2/TRBV6-3
CASSTPGSGALYEQYF
TGTGCCAGCAGTACGCCAGGGTCAGGGGCCCTTTACGAGCAGTACTTC
>TRBD2|NA|TRBJ2-5|TRBV24-1
CATSDPPSSGPYQETQYF
TGTGCCACCAGTGATCCGCCCTCTAGCGGGCCGTACCAAGAGACCCAGTACTTC
>TRBD1|many|TRBJ1-2|TRBV5-1
CASSAGTGFSYGYTF
TGCGCCAGCAGCGCCGGGACAGGGTTCTCATATGGCTACACCTTC
>TRBD1|NA|TRBJ2-2|TRBV11-2
CASSSTGTGPGELFF
TGTGCCAGCAGCTCTACAGGGACAGGGCCCGGGGAGCTGTTTTTT
>NA|NA|TRBJ2-7|TRBV11-2
CASSPPWTVAYEQYF
TGTGCCAGCAGCCCCCCGTGGACAGTGGCCTACGAGCAGTACTTC
>NA|once|TRBJ1-5|TRBV7-2
CASSLTRDGNQPQHF
TGTGCCAGCAGCTTGACTCGGGATGGCAATCAGCCCCAGCATTTT
>NA|NA|TRBJ2-6|TRBV7-6
CASSSAGVGANVLTF
TGTGCCAGCAGCTCAGCAGGGGTTGGGGCCAACGTCCTGACTTTC
>TRBD2|NA|TRBJ2-7|TRBV7-8
CASSLGLVFSRELLYEQYF
TGTGCCAGCAGCTTAGGTTTAGTTTTTTCGCGGGAGTTGTTGTACGAGCAGTACTTC
>NA|NA|TRBJ1-1|TRBV6-5
CASSPSLRNTEAFF
TGTGCCAGCAGCCCCTCCCTGAGGAACACTGAAGCTTTCTTT
>TRBD2|NA|TRBJ2-1|TRBV9
CASSAAGGWNNEQFF
TGTGCCAGCAGCGCAGCGGGGGGTTGGAACAATGAGCAGTTCTTC
>NA|once|TRBJ1-2|TRBV20-1
CSASTGPGLGYTF
TGCAGTGCTAGTACAGGCCCGGGTTTAGGCTACACCTTC
>NA|NA|TRBJ1-2|TRBV30
CAWTGDKGNYGYTF
TGTGCCTGGACAGGGGATAAGGGTAACTATGGCTACACCTTC
>TRBD1|NA|TRBJ1-5|TRBV12-5
CASGWDRDQPQHF
TGTGCTAGTGGTTGGGACAGGGATCAGCCCCAGCATTTT
>NA|once|TRBJ2-3|TRBV30
CAWRGPRPTDTQYF
TGTGCCTGGAGGGGGCCTCGACCTACAGATACGCAGTATTTT
>NA|NA|TRBJ1-1|TRBV5-1
CASSLTPNTEAFF
TGCGCCAGCAGCTTGACACCTAACACTGAAGCTTTCTTT
>TRBD1|NA|TRBJ2-7|TRBV6-1
CASSDEGTGGLEQYF
TGTGCCAGCAGTGACGAAGGTACAGGGGGCCTCGAGCAGTACTTC
>NA|NA|TRBJ2-7|TRBV27
CASSLSVGGGRAYF
TGTGCCAGCAGTTTATCAGTCGGCGGCGGTAGAGCGTACTTC
>TRBD1|NA|TRBJ2-6|TRBV9
CASSGQGFISGANVLTF
TGTGCCAGCAGCGGACAGGGATTTATATCTGGGGCCAACGTCCTGACTTTC
>NA|NA|TRBJ1-2|TRBV4-1
CASSQRVLSRDYGYTF
TGCGCCAGCTCCCAAAGGGTCCTCTCGAGGGACTATGGCTACACCTTC
>NA|NA|TRBJ2-7|TRBV19
CASSRAGEPREQYF
TGTGCCAGTAGTCGAGCAGGGGAACCCCGCGAGCAGTACTTC
>TRBD1|NA|TRBJ1-1|TRBV19
CASSLPGQGNTEAFF
TGTGCCAGTAGTCTACCGGGACAGGGCAACACTGAAGCTTTCTTT
>TRBD2|NA|TRBJ2-1|TRBV6-1
CASSALTSDSYNEQFF
TGTGCCAGCAGTGCACTTACTAGCGACTCCTACAATGAGCAGTTCTTC
>TRBD1|NA|TRBJ2-3|TRBV5-1
CASSLDRGRGTQYF
TGCGCCAGCAGCTTGGACAGGGGGCGAGGTACGCAGTATTTT
>NA|NA|TRBJ1-2|TRBV4-1
CASSQGSGDYGYTF
TGCGCCAGCAGCCAGGGATCAGGGGATTATGGCTACACCTTC
>TRBD1|few|TRBJ2-1|TRBV7-7
CASSIDRGRGNEQFF
TGTGCTAGCAGTATCGACAGGGGTAGGGGGAATGAGCAGTTCTTC
>TRBD1|NA|TRBJ1-2|TRBV18
CASSLDRDGGYTF
TGTGCCAGCTCATTGGACAGGGACGGTGGCTACACCTTC
>TRBD2|NA|TRBJ2-1|TRBV5-1
CASSLGLKNGTSGRAIHLNEQFF
TGCGCCAGCAGCTTGGGACTTAAGAATGGGACTAGCGGGAGGGCCATACACCTGAATGAGCAGTTCTTC
>TRBD1|NA|TRBJ1-2|TRBV9
CASSVAGGRGYGYTF
TGTGCCAGCAGCGTAGCAGGGGGCAGGGGCTATGGCTACACCTTC